This T cell receptor beta chain was sequenced for a study of human CD8 memory T cell subsets. Germline CDR1 and CDR2: MDHEN and SYDVKM. CDR3 size: 12 residues. Researchers made TCR beta libraries via UMI-labeled 5' RACE. Reanalyzing the 5' RACE reads, TCRdb keeps one entry per CDR3 protein, without DNA. The listing contains some 9,300 distinct CDR3 sequences. The sequencing sample was made of CD8+ stem-like memory T cells (TSCM and TCM) sorted from PBMCs. Subset noted: stem-like memory CD8 T cells (TSTEM), CCR7+ PD-1- TIGIT-. The chain has TRBV28 and TRBJ2-7. This clonotype was obtained from a human donor in good health. The CDR3 is CASSGMGFEQYF.